This TCR beta chain derives from a study of blood T cell repertoires in COVID-19. Across the study: PBMCs, B-cell-depleted T cells, or T cells were the source of the cDNA or gDNA that made up the material.

Using immunoSEQ multiplex PCR, the repertoire was profiled, and TCRdb retains in-frame clones only, with some absent. Altogether about 140,000 clones are present, 70% to 90% being singletons, with the ten largest covering about 5%. CDR1 MNHEY and CDR2 SVGEGT come from the germline V gene. The CDR3 contains 13 residues. The V and J ends lost 4 bases and 3 bases respectively, with 9 bases between them. The sequencing input was peripheral blood. The chain recombines TRBV6-2 or TRBV6-3 with TRBJ1-2, with D possibly being TRBD1 (6 bases). This clonotype was obtained from a woman in her 50s with acute or convalescent COVID-19. In DNA, the CDR3 is TGTGCCAGCAGTTTCGAGGGGGACTATGGCTACACCTTC. This codes for CASSFEGDYGYTF.